A selection of T cell receptor beta chains follows, all from one sample in a study of T cells after somatic rescue of genetic block. Clones were sequenced by immunoSEQ multiplex PCR, and TCRdb holds only the in-frame ones, with some missing. The sample consists of tens of thousands of clones, 95% to 96% of them appearing once. Source material: peripheral blood mononuclear cells (PBMCs). Receptors were obtained from a child younger than two. The CDR3 runs from the conserved cysteine through the conserved F or W. The order of the fields is D gene, CDR3 length, V gene, J gene, clone size, CDR3 DNA, CDR3 protein. A D gene is named only where the DNA matches it firmly. Rows may omit the clone size; those that give it use once, few, many or a size class.

d_gene: NA; len: 14; v_gene: TRBV30; j_gene: TRBJ1-3; abundance: NA; CDR3nt: TGTGCCTGGAGTGTATGGGGCAGCGGCGACACCATATATTTT; CDR3aa: CAWSVWGSGDTIYF
d_gene: TRBD2; len: 12; v_gene: TRBV30; j_gene: TRBJ2-3; abundance: NA; CDR3nt: TGTGCCTGGAGGGGACTAGCAGATACGCAGTATTTT; CDR3aa: CAWRGLADTQYF
d_gene: NA; len: 17; v_gene: TRBV10-3; j_gene: TRBJ1-3; abundance: NA; CDR3nt: TGTGCCATCAGTGATCCCTACAGGGCGAGCTCTGGAAACACCATATATTTT; CDR3aa: CAISDPYRASSGNTIYF
d_gene: NA; len: 13; v_gene: TRBV27; j_gene: TRBJ1-2; abundance: few; CDR3nt: TGTGCCAGCAGTTTGACAGCTAACTATGGCTACACCTTC; CDR3aa: CASSLTANYGYTF
d_gene: NA; len: 15; v_gene: TRBV21-1; j_gene: TRBJ1-2; abundance: NA; CDR3nt: TGTGCCAGCAGCAAGAAGAGGGGGCCACACTATGGCTACACCTTC; CDR3aa: CASSKKRGPHYGYTF
d_gene: NA; len: 15; v_gene: TRBV25-1; j_gene: TRBJ1-3; abundance: NA; CDR3nt: TGTGCCAGCAGTGAATGGGACAACTCTGGAAACACCATATATTTT; CDR3aa: CASSEWDNSGNTIYF
d_gene: TRBD1; len: 13; v_gene: TRBV11-2; j_gene: TRBJ1-2; abundance: NA; CDR3nt: TGTGCCAGCAGCTTAGGACAGGGGTATGGCTACACCTTC; CDR3aa: CASSLGQGYGYTF
d_gene: NA; len: 15; v_gene: TRBV6-5; j_gene: TRBJ2-7; abundance: NA; CDR3nt: TGTGCCAGCAGTTACTCGGGCCTAGCCTCCTACGAGCAGTACTTC; CDR3aa: CASSYSGLASYEQYF
d_gene: NA; len: 12; v_gene: TRBV28; j_gene: TRBJ1-2; abundance: NA; CDR3nt: TGTGCCAGCAGCCCCGGCAGCTATGGCTACACCTTC; CDR3aa: CASSPGSYGYTF
d_gene: NA; len: 13; v_gene: TRBV5-1; j_gene: TRBJ2-5; abundance: NA; CDR3nt: TGCGCCAGCAGCTTCTCACCTAAAGAGACCCAGTACTTC; CDR3aa: CASSFSPKETQYF
d_gene: TRBD1; len: 15; v_gene: TRBV15; j_gene: TRBJ1-2; abundance: NA; CDR3nt: TGTGCCACCAGCAGAGACTTGGACAGGCCCTATGGCTACACCTTC; CDR3aa: CATSRDLDRPYGYTF
d_gene: NA; len: 13; v_gene: TRBV21-1; j_gene: TRBJ2-3; abundance: NA; CDR3nt: TGTGCCAGCAGCAGGACGGACACAGATACGCAGTATTTT; CDR3aa: CASSRTDTDTQYF
d_gene: NA; len: 13; v_gene: TRBV5-4; j_gene: TRBJ1-2; abundance: NA; CDR3nt: TGTGCCAGCAGCCCCCCGGGGGACTATGGCTACACCTTC; CDR3aa: CASSPPGDYGYTF
d_gene: TRBD1; len: 12; v_gene: TRBV29-1; j_gene: TRBJ1-1; abundance: NA; CDR3nt: TGCAGCGTTGCAGGGGGTTTCACTGAAGCTTTCTTT; CDR3aa: CSVAGGFTEAFF
d_gene: NA; len: 13; v_gene: TRBV27; j_gene: TRBJ2-3; abundance: NA; CDR3nt: TGTGCCAGCAGTTTATACGGGACAGATACGCAGTATTTT; CDR3aa: CASSLYGTDTQYF
d_gene: NA; len: 14; v_gene: TRBV5-1; j_gene: TRBJ2-1; abundance: NA; CDR3nt: TGCGCCAGCAGCTCACTAGCCGCCTACAATGAGCAGTTCTTC; CDR3aa: CASSSLAAYNEQFF
d_gene: NA; len: 14; v_gene: TRBV6-5; j_gene: TRBJ2-7; abundance: once; CDR3nt: TGTGCCAGCAGCCACGGACCCCCTCGCTACGAGCAGTACTTC; CDR3aa: CASSHGPPRYEQYF
d_gene: NA; len: 12; v_gene: TRBV6-5; j_gene: TRBJ1-2; abundance: once; CDR3nt: TGTGCCAGCAAGGGAGGCTTCTATGGCTACACCTTC; CDR3aa: CASKGGFYGYTF
d_gene: TRBD2; len: 15; v_gene: TRBV4-2; j_gene: TRBJ2-1; abundance: NA; CDR3nt: TGTGCCAGCAGCCCCCCACTAGCGGGGAACAATGAGCAGTTCTTC; CDR3aa: CASSPPLAGNNEQFF
d_gene: NA; len: 13; v_gene: TRBV5-1; j_gene: TRBJ1-1; abundance: NA; CDR3nt: TGCGCCAGCAGAACGACAGGGAACACTGAAGCTTTCTTT; CDR3aa: CASRTTGNTEAFF
d_gene: NA; len: 14; v_gene: TRBV6-5; j_gene: TRBJ1-5; abundance: NA; CDR3nt: TGTGCCAGCAGGTCCGGGACGGAGAATCAGCCCCAGCATTTT; CDR3aa: CASRSGTENQPQHF
d_gene: NA; len: 13; v_gene: TRBV6-5; j_gene: TRBJ1-3; abundance: once; CDR3nt: TGTGCCAGCAGACGGGTGTCTGGAAACACCATATATTTT; CDR3aa: CASRRVSGNTIYF
d_gene: TRBD2; len: 14; v_gene: TRBV4-1; j_gene: TRBJ2-3; abundance: NA; CDR3nt: TGCGCCAGCAGCCAAGCGGGAGGGCCAGATACGCAGTATTTT; CDR3aa: CASSQAGGPDTQYF
d_gene: TRBD2; len: 15; v_gene: TRBV7-9; j_gene: TRBJ2-5; abundance: NA; CDR3nt: TGTGCCAGCAGCTTAGCGGGACTAGCGGGAGAGACCCAGTACTTC; CDR3aa: CASSLAGLAGETQYF
d_gene: NA; len: 13; v_gene: TRBV30; j_gene: TRBJ1-3; abundance: NA; CDR3nt: TGTGCCTGGAGTCCCTCGGACGGAAACACCATATATTTT; CDR3aa: CAWSPSDGNTIYF
d_gene: TRBD2; len: 17; v_gene: TRBV5-1; j_gene: TRBJ2-2; abundance: once; CDR3nt: TGCGCCAGCAGCTTGGGCCCTAGCGGGAGATACACCGGGGAGCTGTTTTTT; CDR3aa: CASSLGPSGRYTGELFF
d_gene: NA; len: 14; v_gene: TRBV28; j_gene: TRBJ1-1; abundance: once; CDR3nt: TGTGCCAGCAGTCCATACCTCATGAACACTGAAGCTTTCTTT; CDR3aa: CASSPYLMNTEAFF
d_gene: TRBD2; len: 15; v_gene: TRBV28; j_gene: TRBJ2-3; abundance: NA; CDR3nt: TGTGCCAGCAGATTTAGCGGGAGCAACACAGATACGCAGTATTTT; CDR3aa: CASRFSGSNTDTQYF
d_gene: NA; len: 12; v_gene: TRBV9; j_gene: TRBJ2-7; abundance: NA; CDR3nt: TGTGCCAGCAGCCCGGACAGTAACGAGCAGTACTTC; CDR3aa: CASSPDSNEQYF
d_gene: NA; len: 15; v_gene: TRBV9; j_gene: TRBJ2-7; abundance: NA; CDR3nt: TGTGCCAGCAGCGCGAGACAGGACGGCTCCTACGAGCAGTACTTC; CDR3aa: CASSARQDGSYEQYF
d_gene: TRBD2; len: 14; v_gene: TRBV9; j_gene: TRBJ2-7; abundance: NA; CDR3nt: TGTGCCAGCAGCGTAGCTAGCGGGACCTACGAGCAGTACTTC; CDR3aa: CASSVASGTYEQYF
d_gene: TRBD2; len: 15; v_gene: TRBV5-4; j_gene: TRBJ2-3; abundance: few; CDR3nt: TGTGCCAGCAGCCCCGGACTAGCGGGCACAGATACGCAGTATTTT; CDR3aa: CASSPGLAGTDTQYF
d_gene: TRBD2; len: 14; v_gene: TRBV7-9; j_gene: TRBJ2-7; abundance: NA; CDR3nt: TGTGCCAGCAGCTCTAGCGGGAGGGCCTACGAGCAGTACTTC; CDR3aa: CASSSSGRAYEQYF
d_gene: TRBD2; len: 17; v_gene: TRBV5-1; j_gene: TRBJ2-3; abundance: NA; CDR3nt: TGCGCCAGCAGCTTGGTTGTTGCGGGAGGCCTCACAGATACGCAGTATTTT; CDR3aa: CASSLVVAGGLTDTQYF
d_gene: NA; len: 13; v_gene: TRBV5-1; j_gene: TRBJ1-1; abundance: NA; CDR3nt: TGCGCCAGCAGCCCTCAGGGGTACACTGAAGCTTTCTTT; CDR3aa: CASSPQGYTEAFF
d_gene: NA; len: 15; v_gene: TRBV2; j_gene: TRBJ2-3; abundance: NA; CDR3nt: TGTGCCAGCAGTGAAGCGCTTGGGGGCGCAGATACGCAGTATTTT; CDR3aa: CASSEALGGADTQYF
d_gene: NA; len: 13; v_gene: TRBV28; j_gene: TRBJ2-7; abundance: NA; CDR3nt: TGTGCCAGCACAGAGGGGCTCTCCTACGAGCAGTACTTC; CDR3aa: CASTEGLSYEQYF
d_gene: TRBD1; len: 16; v_gene: TRBV19; j_gene: TRBJ2-7; abundance: NA; CDR3nt: TGTGCCAGTAGGTTCCGACAGGGCCTAATCAACTACGAGCAGTACTTC; CDR3aa: CASRFRQGLINYEQYF
d_gene: TRBD1; len: 15; v_gene: TRBV4-1; j_gene: TRBJ2-7; abundance: NA; CDR3nt: TGCGCCAGCAGCCAAGATGAGGGGGCCCCCTACGAGCAGTACTTC; CDR3aa: CASSQDEGAPYEQYF
d_gene: TRBD1; len: 14; v_gene: TRBV10-1; j_gene: TRBJ1-1; abundance: NA; CDR3nt: TGCGCCAGCAGTGAGACAGGGGTGAACACTGAAGCTTTCTTT; CDR3aa: CASSETGVNTEAFF
d_gene: NA; len: 15; v_gene: TRBV27; j_gene: TRBJ2-7; abundance: NA; CDR3nt: TGTGCCAGCAGATCCGGGCAGGACCCAATTTACGAGCAGTACTTC; CDR3aa: CASRSGQDPIYEQYF
d_gene: TRBD2; len: 16; v_gene: TRBV9; j_gene: TRBJ2-3; abundance: NA; CDR3nt: TGTGCCAGCAGCGTAGCCTCTAGCGGGAGCACAGATACGCAGTATTTT; CDR3aa: CASSVASSGSTDTQYF
d_gene: TRBD1; len: 14; v_gene: TRBV7-9; j_gene: TRBJ2-5; abundance: NA; CDR3nt: TGTGCCAGCAGCTTAGTTACAGGGGGGCAGACCCAGTACTTC; CDR3aa: CASSLVTGGQTQYF
d_gene: NA; len: 17; v_gene: TRBV5-8; j_gene: TRBJ2-1; abundance: NA; CDR3nt: TGTGCCAGCAGCCGTACGGGGTTAGGGGTACAGGGCAATGAGCAGTTCTTC; CDR3aa: CASSRTGLGVQGNEQFF
d_gene: NA; len: 13; v_gene: TRBV27; j_gene: TRBJ1-6; abundance: NA; CDR3nt: TGTGCCAGCAAAGGGACGCCCCCCTCACCCCTCCACTTT; CDR3aa: CASKGTPPSPLHF
d_gene: NA; len: 14; v_gene: TRBV7-2; j_gene: TRBJ2-7; abundance: NA; CDR3nt: TGTGCCAGCAGCTCCGGACAGAGCTCCTACGAGCAGTACTTC; CDR3aa: CASSSGQSSYEQYF
d_gene: NA; len: 13; v_gene: TRBV2; j_gene: TRBJ1-2; abundance: NA; CDR3nt: TGTGCCAGCAGTGACTCCGGATCCTATGGCTACACCTTC; CDR3aa: CASSDSGSYGYTF
d_gene: TRBD2; len: 15; v_gene: TRBV5-4; j_gene: TRBJ2-2; abundance: NA; CDR3nt: TGTGCCAGCAGCTTGACTAGCGGGAGCACCGGGGAGCTGTTTTTT; CDR3aa: CASSLTSGSTGELFF
d_gene: NA; len: 14; v_gene: TRBV27; j_gene: TRBJ2-2; abundance: NA; CDR3nt: TGTGCCAGCAGTTTAAGGGGAAACACCGGGGAGCTGTTTTTT; CDR3aa: CASSLRGNTGELFF
d_gene: TRBD1; len: 14; v_gene: TRBV9; j_gene: TRBJ1-2; abundance: NA; CDR3nt: TGTGCCAGCAGCTCTAGGACAGGGGGCATGGGCTACACCTTC; CDR3aa: CASSSRTGGMGYTF
d_gene: NA; len: 10; v_gene: TRBV20-1; j_gene: TRBJ2-7; abundance: NA; CDR3nt: TGCAGTGCTAGACTATACGAGCAGTACTTC; CDR3aa: CSARLYEQYF
d_gene: NA; len: 13; v_gene: TRBV21-1; j_gene: TRBJ2-2; abundance: NA; CDR3nt: TGTGCCAGCAGGCTAAGGGACACCGGGGAGCTGTTTTTT; CDR3aa: CASRLRDTGELFF
d_gene: NA; len: 15; v_gene: TRBV2; j_gene: TRBJ2-1; abundance: NA; CDR3nt: TGTGCCGGCCCAGGGCCGGGCCGCGGTCACAATGAGCAGTTCTTC; CDR3aa: CAGPGPGRGHNEQFF
d_gene: TRBD1; len: 12; v_gene: TRBV7-9; j_gene: TRBJ1-1; abundance: NA; CDR3nt: TGTGCCAATTCAGACAGGGGAGGTGAAGCTTTCTTT; CDR3aa: CANSDRGGEAFF